The present T cell receptor beta chain was sequenced within a study of immune evolution from preneoplasia to lung adenocarcinoma (dated by TCRdb to about 2021). Turning to the overall study: HLA loss of heterozygosity was found in about 6.7% of AIS, roughly 16% of MIA and roughly 33% of ADC lesions, and in no AAH lesions. The study profiled immune contexture across lung adenocarcinoma precursors and invasive adenocarcinoma using immune gene expression, TCR sequencing and multiplex immunofluorescence. Resected precursor lesions (AAH, AIS, MIA) and invasive adenocarcinomas were compared with paired morphologically normal lung tissue. The sample size depended on which specimens were available, not on a prior power calculation. The immune data were integrated with whole exome sequencing and methylation data obtained from the same cohort of nodules. In total, the cohort included some 50 patients with pulmonary nodules, all of whom underwent surgical resection. The TCR sequencing data were obtained from a few dozen patients. The study reported that about 100 samples were used for TCR sequencing. POLYSOLVER was used to infer Class I HLA alleles from exome data, and LOHHLA was used to detect allele-specific HLA loss.

Points the paper makes about the study in general: The findings rested on association rather than direct causation, and larger cohorts with long-term follow-up and longitudinal biopsies were considered necessary. The highest clonality was observed in normal lung, whereas higher T cell density and diversity but lower clonality appeared to be present in later-stage lesions. Compared with EGFR-mutant or double wild-type lesions, KRAS-mutant nodules had the highest T cell clonality. Normal lung had the highest top T cell clone frequencies, which appeared to decline progressively from AAH through AIS, MIA and invasive adenocarcinoma. All patients were from Japan and China, so applicability to Western populations was uncertain.

As encoded in the germline V gene (reference sequence), CDR1 is SEHNR while CDR2 is FQNEAQ. From the cysteine through the phenylalanine, the CDR3 covers 14 amino acids. CDR3 DNA only is kept here, 42 bases in frame from base 1. Clipping removes 1 base from V and 7 bases from J, with 4 as the unmatched junction base count. Using the immunoSEQ hsTCRbeta Kit, TCR beta CDR3 regions were sequenced from DNA. Per the original workflow: TCR sequencing data were analysed with the ImmunoSEQ Analyzer. T cell clonality was defined as 1 minus Pielou's evenness, calculated on productive rearrangements. T cell diversity was measured with the inverse Simpson index on productive templates. T cell density was TCR beta template counts normalized to usable DNA, estimated by amplifying and sequencing housekeeping genes. TCR metrics were compared across histologic stages using two-sided Kruskal-Wallis tests. TCRdb retrieved this table from immuneACCESS and kept in-frame rearrangements only. Not all clones are present; in checked studies, unresolved V genes account for under half, and no reason is known for the remainder. The V and J calls and clone size are taken from that table; D and trimming were inferred from the DNA. The sample yields approximately 900 clones; 65% to 85% were counted once. About 8.1% of the sample is taken by the ten largest.

Between the mid-2010s and the late 2010s, the patients underwent resection in either Japan or China. The histologic diagnosis of each case was independently confirmed on H&E slides by two lung cancer pathologists. Premalignant or tumor cells were enriched for nucleic acid extraction by macro-dissection performed after pathologic assessment. The AllPrep DNA/RNA FFPE Kit was used to isolate DNA from FFPE tissue. About this clone itself: What antigen it recognizes has not been identified. Per-nucleotide qualities are absent, and no much larger clonotype sits a single base away.

The sequence derives from a person aged 60 to 85 with lung adenocarcinoma. The rearrangement combines TRBV7-9 with TRBJ2-1, and 7 bases in between align with TRBD1. Source material: FFPE tissue from an adenomatous hyperplasia lung lesion. What this sample's cell subset or site label stands for: atypical adenomatous hyperplasia (AAH), lung preneoplasia. The bases are TGTGCCAGCAGCTTAGTGGGACAGATTAATGAGCAGTTCTTC. Its protein reads: CASSLVGQINEQFF. Joined to the reference TRBV7-9 and TRBJ2-1 proteins, this CDR3 gives the full variable domain: DTGVSQNPRHKITKRGQNVTFRCDPISEHNRLYWYRQTLGQGPEFLTYFQNEAQLEKSRLLSDRFSAERPKGSFSTLEIQRTEQGDSAMYLCASSLVGQINEQFFGPGTRLTVL.